Presented here are 10 T cell receptor beta chains from one specimen sequenced in a study of T cells in tuberculosis. This table comes from immunoSEQ multiplex PCR, and its TCRdb copy is limited to in-frame clones, with some not included. Of under 25,000 clones listed, roughly 97% are singletons. Sequences were obtained from PBMCs. These receptors all come from a donor between 10 and 29 years old with latent tuberculosis or without tuberculosis infection.

This sequence joins TRBV27 and TRBJ2-7; tentatively, D is TRBD1 (5 bases). The germline V gene encodes CDR1 MNHEY and CDR2 SMNVEV (reference sequence). Trimming removed 2 bases at V and 7 bases at J, with 15 bases between. The CDR3 has 14 amino acids. CDR3 nucleotides: TGTGCCAGCAGTTTAGTTGACAGATATGAGGAGCAGTACTTC. This encodes CASSLVDRYEEQYF.

This chain connects TRBV2 to TRBJ1-2, with 8 nucleotides matching TRBD1. Germline V lookup: CDR1 SNHLY, CDR2 FYNNEI. This CDR3 contains 15 residues. V lost 1 base to trimming and J lost 6 bases; unmatched junction nucleotides: 7. CDR3 residues: CASSEGEWGQDGYTF. CDR3 in DNA: TGTGCCAGCAGTGAAGGGGAATGGGGACAGGATGGCTACACCTTC.

This clone was seen only once. The gene calls are TRBV6-6 and TRBJ2-5; D might be TRBD1 (6 bases). Looked up from germline, CDR1 is MNHNY and CDR2 is SVGAGI (reference sequence). This CDR3 has 14 amino acids. Between the trimmed V and J ends, which lost 0 bases and 4 bases, there was a span of 9 bases. Written as DNA, the CDR3 is TGTGCCAGCAGTTACTCGACAGGTGGAGAGACCCAGTACTTC. Its translation: CASSYSTGGETQYF.

The V call is TRBV7-2, the J call TRBJ1-5, with TRBD1 as a possible D gene (5 bases). Per germline, CDR1 SGHTA and CDR2 FQGNSA. The germline V and J ends were trimmed by 1 base and 0 bases, with 16 bases remaining between them. The CDR3 length is 18 residues. The CDR3 coding sequence is TGTGCCAGCAGCTTAGTTCAGTTCCAGGGCGATAGCAATCAGCCCCAGCATTTT. Amino acids: CASSLVQFQGDSNQPQHF.

V gene TRBV29-1 combines with J gene TRBJ1-2; no clear D gene. The germline CDR1 and CDR2 sequences are SQVTM and ANQGSEA. This CDR3 region has 14 residues. V gave up 2 bases and J gave up 3 bases, with 13 bases separating them. For the CDR3, the DNA is TGCAGCGTTGAAAAGCGCCCCTGGGACTATGGCTACACCTTC. It codes for CSVEKRPWDYGYTF.

V is TRBV7-2 and J is TRBJ1-6; D gene ambiguous. Germline CDR1 and CDR2: SGHTA and FQGNSA. V lost 5 bases and J lost 12, with 20 bases in between. This CDR3 is 15 amino acids long. The CDR3 is CASSLDRTPTIPLHF. The CDR3 region has the DNA TGTGCCAGCAGCCTTGATAGAACTCCGACAATACCCCTCCACTTT.

This chain joins TRBV6-5 and TRBJ1-2; 10 bases match TRBD1. The CDR3 runs to 15 residues. The V and J ends lost 5 bases and 7 bases, in that order; junction bases with no gene match: 10. Per germline, CDR1 MNHEY and CDR2 SVGAGI. CDR3 in amino acids: CASSQRTGGFGGYTF. The CDR3, as DNA: TGTGCCAGCAGTCAACGGACAGGGGGTTTCGGTGGCTACACCTTC.

The sample holds one count of this clone. This chain joins TRBV29-1 and TRBJ1-1; 8 bases are a match to TRBD1. The CDR3 totals 17 residues. Germline CDR1 reads SQVTM; CDR2 reads ANQGSEA. Losses at the gene ends were 0 bases for V and 3 bases for J; bases not matched to a gene: 12. The CDR3 nucleotides are TGCAGCGTTGAAGATAGTACTGGACCGACAGGGGACACTGAAGCTTTCTTT. As protein: CSVEDSTGPTGDTEAFF. The variable domain in full, with the rest retrieved from reference TRBV29-1 and TRBJ1-1, is SAVISQKPSRDICQRGTSLTIQCQVDSQVTMMFWYRQQPGQSLTLIATANQGSEATYESGFVIDKFPISRPNLTFSTLTVSNMSPEDSSIYLCSVEDSTGPTGDTEAFFGQGTRLTVV.

The chain has TRBV14 and TRBJ1-2; D is ambiguous. CDR1 SGHDN and CDR2 FVKESK come from the germline V gene. The V end was cut by 1 base, the J end by 4 bases, with 10 bases between. This CDR3 is built from 14 residues. The CDR3 loop is CASSQAEGLYGYTF. The CDR3 DNA sequence: TGTGCCAGCAGCCAAGCGGAGGGCCTCTATGGCTACACCTTC.

The chain employs TRBV7-6 and TRBJ2-7, with a possible D match to TRBD1 (5 bases). This CDR3 has 14 residues. Germline lookup yields CDR1 SGHVS and CDR2 FNYEAQ. Trimming removed 3 bases at V and 6 bases at J, with 15 bases between. CDR3 DNA: TGTGCCAGCAGCTTGACCCAGGGAATCGTCGAGCAGTACTTC. It specifies CASSLTQGIVEQYF.